Following are 26 T cell receptor beta chains from one sample sequenced in a study of T cells in Graves' hyperthyroidism and ophthalmopathy. Researchers took RNA transcripts and amplified the TCR beta CDR3 regions from them. In the first-round RT-PCR of the TCR CDR3, the HTBI primer set was used. TCRdb re-called the multiplex PCR reads with MiXCR, one entry per CDR3 protein. The table lists roughly 600,000 distinct CDR3 sequences, approximately 15% of them singletons. The sample consisted of blood. These receptors originate from a woman in her forties or fifties with Graves' ophthalmopathy.

This clonotype was recorded many times. The chain joins TRBV7-2 to TRBJ2-1; D is ambiguous. Germline V lookup: CDR1 SGHTA, CDR2 FQGNSA. The CDR3 sequence is 12 residues long. V lost 5 bases and J lost 6, with 8 bases in between. CDR3 sequence reads: CASSANRNEQFF. In DNA, the CDR3 is TGTGCCAGCAGCGCAAATCGCAATGAGCAGTTCTTC.

This clonotype was detected a few times. V gene TRBV29-1 combines with J gene TRBJ1-2; D unclear. V dropped 3 bases and J dropped 4 bases, with 12 bases sitting between them. Germline CDR1 and CDR2: SQVTM and ANQGSEA. The CDR3 contains 13 residues. The CDR3 protein is CSVDSAGGYGYTF. CDR3 DNA: TGCAGCGTTGACTCGGCCGGCGGCTATGGCTACACCTTC.

This clonotype came up many times. J is TRBJ1-1 and V is TRBV30; no clear D gene. This CDR3 comprises 13 residues. The germline gives CDR1 GTSNPN, CDR2 SVGIG (reference sequence). V was pared by 0 bases and J by 5 bases, with 10 bases between. The CDR3 is CAWSVSLQTEAFF. The CDR3 region has the DNA TGTGCCTGGAGTGTTTCTTTGCAGACTGAAGCTTTCTTT.

This clonotype was seen ten or more times. V and J are TRBV7-3 and TRBJ2-1; 8 nucleotides agree with TRBD1. Per germline, CDR1 SGHTA and CDR2 FQGTGA. The V segment lost 5 bases and the J segment 7 bases; nucleotides outside the gene matches: 7. The CDR3 consists of 14 residues. CDR3 loop: CASSRGQGRNEQFF. CDR3 DNA sequence: TGTGCCAGCAGCCGAGGACAGGGACGGAATGAGCAGTTCTTC.

This clonotype was counted between two and nine times. CDR3 sequence reads: CASSYRGTGGTYGYTF. Written as DNA, the CDR3 is TGTGCCAGCAGTTACCGGGGGACAGGGGGAACATATGGCTACACCTTC. This chain connects TRBV6-6 to TRBJ1-2; 11 bases line up with TRBD1. The germline V gene encodes CDR1 MNHNY and CDR2 SVGAGI (reference sequence). Trimming removed 2 bases from V and 5 bases from J; junction bases left unmatched: 7. The CDR3 has 16 residues.

This clonotype was counted ten times or more. The DNA for the CDR3 is TGTGCCAGCAGTTGGGGACAAGCGAACACTGAAGCTTTCTTT. As protein: CASSWGQANTEAFF. This chain joins TRBV12-3 or TRBV12-4 and TRBJ1-1; TRBD1 is a possible D gene (6 bases). Trimming pared 4 bases from V and 1 base from J, leaving 10 bases between. The CDR3 consists of 14 residues.

This clonotype was recorded many times. V is TRBV20-1 and J is TRBJ2-2; TRBD1 is a possible D gene (5 bases). This CDR3 is 15 amino acids long. V gave up 0 bases and J gave up 5 bases, with 13 bases separating them. CDR1 and CDR2 from the germline V gene are DFQATT and SNEGSKA (reference sequence). The CDR3, as DNA: TGCAGTGCTAGAGATCCGGCAGGGCGAACCGGGGAGCTGTTTTTT. Translating gives CSARDPAGRTGELFF.

This clonotype was found a few times. The V and J genes are TRBV4-2 and TRBJ2-5, with a weak D call TRBD2 (5 bases). CDR1 is LGHNA and CDR2 is YNFKEQ in the germline V gene. This CDR3 comprises 14 residues. V was pared by 2 bases and J by 2 bases, with 9 bases between. Here the CDR3 DNA reads TGTGCCAGCAGCCAACCGGGATCTCAAGAGACCCAGTACTTC. This encodes CASSQPGSQETQYF.

Many counts were recorded for this clonotype. The J gene is TRBJ1-5, the V gene TRBV3-1, with TRBD1 as a possible D gene (5 bases). The ends were cut back, 1 base at V and 7 bases at J, with 11 bases in the middle. CDR1 is LGHDT and CDR2 is YNNKEL in the germline V gene (reference sequence). The CDR3 runs to 14 residues. In DNA, the CDR3 is TGTGCCAGCAGCCAAGGGGTGGGGGGACAGCCCCAGCATTTT. Translation gives CASSQGVGGQPQHF.

As to this clonotype: This may stem from a read error, because a much larger clone lies one nucleotide away. Since the CDR3 does not end with the conserved phenylalanine or tryptophan, this likely comes from a read error. The chain links TRBV10-3 to TRBJ1-2; 7 bases agree with TRBD1. Per germline, CDR1 ENHRY and CDR2 SYGVKD. CDR3 length: 13 amino acids. The V segment lost 10 bases and the J segment 2 bases; nucleotides outside the gene matches: 7. This CDR3 reads CATLDRTNYGYTL. In DNA form, the CDR3 reads TGTGCCACCCTGGACAGGACAAACTATGGCTACACCCTC.

This clonotype came up many times. This sequence joins TRBV28 and TRBJ2-4, with D tentatively TRBD2 (6 bases). Germline values: CDR1 MDHEN, CDR2 SYDVKM. This CDR3 spans 16 amino acids. V lost 3 bases, J lost 0 bases, and 12 bases lay in between. Here the CDR3 DNA reads TGTGCCAGCAGTTTTCCGGGACTCCTAGCCAAAAACATTCAGTACTTC. It yields the protein CASSFPGLLAKNIQYF.

The table lists this clonotype with a few counts. This sequence joins TRBV19 and TRBJ2-3; the match to TRBD2 covers 8 bases. The junction had 4 bases not matched to a gene; V was cut back by 4 bases and J by 4 bases. The germline V gene encodes CDR1 LNHDA and CDR2 SQIVND (reference sequence). The CDR3 has 14 residues. In DNA form, the CDR3 reads TGTGCCAGTAGTAAGCGGGAGTTTGCAGATACGCAGTATTTT. Residues: CASSKREFADTQYF.

The chain uses TRBV6-1 and TRBJ2-2; 10 nucleotides agree with TRBD2. In germline, CDR1 is MNHNS, CDR2 SASEGT. This CDR3 is built from 16 residues. J gave up 7 bases and V 5 bases, and 10 bases lay outside the gene matches. CDR3 region: CASSSGLAGVFGELFF. The CDR3 DNA is TGTGCCAGCAGTTCCGGGCTAGCGGGAGTATTCGGGGAGCTGTTTTTT.

This clonotype was picked up many times. This chain uses TRBV6-1 with TRBJ1-1, with D possibly being TRBD1 (6 bases). The V gene lost 2 bases and the J gene lost 4 bases, with 14 bases spanning the gap. This CDR3 is built from 15 residues. From germline, CDR1 is MNHNS and CDR2 SASEGT. CDR3 bases: TGTGCCAGCAGTGAAAGAAGGGGAGGGGGCACTGAAGCTTTCTTT. This encodes CASSERRGGGTEAFF.

The chain joins TRBV20-1 to TRBJ2-7; 10 bases are shared with TRBD2. J lost 3 bases, V lost 6 bases, and 11 bases had no gene match. The CDR3 totals 15 residues. CDR1 is DFQATT and CDR2 is SNEGSKA in the germline V gene (reference sequence). CDR3 DNA sequence: TGCAGTGCCCCGCCCGGTAGCGGGAGGAACTACGAGCAGTACTTC. This codes for CSAPPGSGRNYEQYF.

This clonotype was counted at least ten times. The V call is TRBV20-1, the J call TRBJ2-7, with 11 bases identical to TRBD2. The germline V gene has CDR1 DFQATT and CDR2 SNEGSKA (reference sequence). The V gene end was trimmed by 5 bases and the J gene end by 1 base; junction bases not matched to a gene: 7. The CDR3 is made up of 15 amino acids. The DNA of the CDR3 is TGCAGTGCTGTATCCGGGACTAGCGGATCCTACGAGCAGTACTTC. Protein sequence: CSAVSGTSGSYEQYF.

The J gene is TRBJ1-4, the V gene TRBV7-8; D perhaps matches TRBD1 (5 bases). This CDR3 is 15 amino acids long. CDR1 and CDR2 from the germline V gene are SGHVS and FQNEAQ. V was trimmed by 5 bases and J by 5 bases, leaving 15 bases between them. The CDR3 here is CASSALGDGNEKLFF. The CDR3 nucleotides read TGTGCCAGCAGCGCGCTGGGGGACGGGAATGAAAAACTGTTTTTT.

This chain uses TRBV5-1 with TRBJ2-3, with 10 nucleotides matching TRBD2. The CDR3 is made up of 18 amino acids. The V and J ends lost 2 bases and 2 bases, in that order; junction bases with no gene match: 11. Germline V gene sequence: CDR1 SGHRS, CDR2 YFSETQ. The CDR3 region is CASSFRLLAGVTTDTQYF. The DNA of the CDR3 is TGCGCCAGCAGCTTTAGGTTGCTAGCGGGAGTAACCACAGATACGCAGTATTTT.

The table lists this clonotype with many counts. The rearrangement joins TRBV3-1 to TRBJ2-1; the match to TRBD2 covers 12 bases. With 0 bases clipped from V and 2 bases from J, the junction kept 14 bases outside the gene matches. Per the germline V gene, CDR1 is LGHDT and CDR2 is YNNKEL (reference sequence). This CDR3 comprises 21 residues. CDR3 sequence: CASSQEEPSGRVGFTYNEQFF. Here the CDR3 DNA reads TGTGCCAGCAGCCAAGAAGAACCTAGCGGGAGGGTTGGTTTCACCTACAATGAGCAGTTCTTC.

The table lists this clonotype with many counts. J is TRBJ1-1 and V is TRBV7-9; no reliable D call. The CDR3 is made up of 14 amino acids. The V and J ends lost 5 bases and 7 bases respectively, with 17 bases between them. The germline V gene encodes CDR1 SEHNR and CDR2 FQNEAQ (reference sequence). In nucleotides, the CDR3 is TGTGCCAGCAGCCCGAAAGCGTCACTGGATGAAGCTTTCTTT. As protein: CASSPKASLDEAFF.

This clonotype has only a few counts. V and J are TRBV27 and TRBJ1-5, with D possibly TRBD1 on 5 matching bases. This CDR3 has 14 residues. V gave up 3 bases and J gave up 7 bases, with 13 bases separating them. Germline CDR1 reads MNHEY; CDR2 reads SMNVEV (reference sequence). CDR3 in amino acids: CASSFGGEEQPQHF. The CDR3 nucleotides are TGTGCCAGCAGTTTTGGAGGGGAGGAACAGCCCCAGCATTTT.

This rearrangement joins TRBV24-1 to TRBJ2-3, with D possibly TRBD1 on 5 matching bases. The CDR3 length is 15 residues. CDR1 and CDR2 (germline): KGHDR, SFDVKD. V was pared by 4 bases and J by 6 bases, with 16 bases between. The CDR3 coding sequence is TGTGCCACCAGTGAAGGGGCTTCGGATTCTGATACGCAGTATTTT. Translation: CATSEGASDSDTQYF.

This clonotype was detected many times. The J gene is TRBJ2-5, the V gene TRBV5-1; tentatively, D is TRBD1 (5 bases). With 5 bases removed from V and 5 bases from J, the gap between germline ends came to 19 bases. Germline V gene data show CDR1 as SGHRS and CDR2 as YFSETQ. The CDR3 sequence is 15 residues long. CDR3 sequence (DNA): TGCGCCAGCAGTTCGACAGACCCAAGGACGGAGACCCAGTACTTC. Translated, it gives CASSSTDPRTETQYF.

There are a few counts of this clonotype. V is TRBV12-3 or TRBV12-4 and J is TRBJ2-1; D is perhaps TRBD1 (5 bases). V was clipped by 5 bases and J by 9 bases, with 14 bases between them. This CDR3 comprises 13 residues. The CDR3 protein is CASSNRRVGEQFF. DNA of the CDR3: TGTGCCAGCAGTAACCGCAGGGTGGGTGAGCAGTTCTTC.

This clonotype appeared many times. The chain recombines TRBV28 with TRBJ2-5; 13 nucleotides line up with TRBD2. CDR3 length: 14 amino acids. Germline CDR1 and CDR2: MDHEN and SYDVKM. Unmatched junction bases numbered 8, after V lost 7 bases and J lost 9 bases. In nucleotides, the CDR3 is TGTGCCAGCACCAGACTAGCGGGAGGTGGGGCCCAGTACTTC. Amino acids: CASTRLAGGGAQYF.

The table lists this clonotype with many counts. The chain links TRBV20-1 to TRBJ1-6; D unresolved. Trimming took 5 bases from V and 6 from J, leaving 11 bases between them. The CDR3 consists of 13 residues. Germline-derived CDR1 and CDR2 are DFQATT and SNEGSKA (reference sequence). The CDR3 nucleotides read TGCAGTGCTCGACGGTCCCTTAATTCACCCCTCCACTTT. Protein sequence: CSARRSLNSPLHF.